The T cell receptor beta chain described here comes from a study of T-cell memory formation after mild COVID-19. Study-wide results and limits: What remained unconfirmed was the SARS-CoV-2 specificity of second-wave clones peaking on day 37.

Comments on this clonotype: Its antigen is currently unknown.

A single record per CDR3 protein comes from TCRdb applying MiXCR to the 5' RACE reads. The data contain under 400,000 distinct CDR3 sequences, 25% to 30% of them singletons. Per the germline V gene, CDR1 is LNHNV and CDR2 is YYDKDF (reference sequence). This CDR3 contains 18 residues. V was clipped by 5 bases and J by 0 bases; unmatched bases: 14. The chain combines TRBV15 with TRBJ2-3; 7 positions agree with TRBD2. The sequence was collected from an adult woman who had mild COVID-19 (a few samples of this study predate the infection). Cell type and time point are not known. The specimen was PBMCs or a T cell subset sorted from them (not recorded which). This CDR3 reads CATSASGTRTRSTDTQYF. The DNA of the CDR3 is TGTGCCACCAGCGCATCCGGAACTCGGACTAGAAGCACAGATACGCAGTATTTT.